Below are 13 T cell receptor beta chains sequenced from a single sample in a study of identifying expanded T cells in peripheral blood. The assay was immunoSEQ multiplex PCR, and TCRdb's table has in-frame clones only and misses some. The table lists under 110,000 clones, around 88% of them singletons. Sequencing was carried out using blood. The receptors stem from a person aged 18 to 70 in good health.

This rearrangement joins TRBV2 to TRBJ2-4; 7 nucleotides match TRBD1. The length of the CDR3 is 12 residues. Germline V gene data show CDR1 as SNHLY and CDR2 as FYNNEI. Trimming took 5 bases from V and 10 from J; bases not matched to a gene: 5. The CDR3 DNA follows: TGTGCCAGCAGTACTGACAGGGCTATTCAGTACTTC. Protein: CASSTDRAIQYF.

The CDR3 here is CASSVAKGDGGYTF. The CDR3 DNA follows: TGTGCCAGCAGCGTAGCTAAGGGGGATGGTGGCTACACCTTC. This chain connects TRBV9 to TRBJ1-2, with D maybe TRBD1 (6 bases). Germline-derived CDR1 and CDR2 are SGDLS and YYNGEE. Trimming left V 0 bases short and J 7 bases short, with 13 bases between. The CDR3 has 14 amino acids. Complete variable domain (other parts from reference TRBV9 and TRBJ1-2): DSGVTQTPKHLITATGQRVTLRCSPRSGDLSVYWYQQSLDQGLQFLIQYYNGEERAKGNILERFSAQQFPDLHSELNLSSLELGDSALYFCASSVAKGDGGYTFGSGTRLTVV.

This rearrangement joins TRBV7-9 to TRBJ1-1; D remains ambiguous. Germline V gene data show CDR1 as SEHNR and CDR2 as FQNEAQ (reference sequence). The CDR3 loop spans 11 amino acids. Trimming left V 5 bases short and J 6 bases short, with 7 bases between. DNA for the CDR3: TGTGCCAGCAGCGTGTCCCCTGAAGCTTTCTTT. It translates to CASSVSPEAFF.

This clone showed up just once. The chain carries TRBV18 and TRBJ1-1; 7 bases align to TRBD1. The CDR3 has 14 residues. Germline CDR1 and CDR2: KGHSH and LQKENI. V was clipped by 5 bases and J by 5 bases; unmatched bases: 8. The CDR3 nucleotides read TGTGCCAGCTCAGCCAGGACAGGTACGACTGAAGCTTTCTTT. This encodes CASSARTGTTEAFF.

The chain couples TRBV28 to TRBJ2-3; 15 positions agree with TRBD2. V dropped 4 bases and J dropped 3; count of bases not matched to a gene: 14. Germline V gene lookup returns CDR1 MDHEN and CDR2 SYDVKM. The CDR3 extends over 20 amino acids. This CDR3 reads CASSSYFPSGTSGGTDTQYF. The CDR3 DNA is TGTGCCAGCAGTTCATACTTCCCATCCGGGACTAGCGGGGGGACAGATACGCAGTATTTT.

The chain employs TRBV5-4 and TRBJ1-1, with D possibly TRBD1 on 5 matching bases. V lost 3 bases to trimming and J lost 3 bases, with 12 bases between them. The germline CDR1 and CDR2 sequences are SGHNT and YYREEE (reference sequence). This CDR3 has 14 amino acids. The CDR3 loop is CASSSVRGDTEAFF. Written as DNA, the CDR3 is TGTGCCAGCAGCTCCGTGCGGGGGGACACTGAAGCTTTCTTT.

As DNA, the CDR3 is TGCGCCAGCAGCTTGGGTCAGGGTAGGGACTATGGCTACACCTTC. This codes for CASSLGQGRDYGYTF. The chain couples TRBV5-1 to TRBJ1-2, with a weak D call TRBD1 (5 bases). CDR3 size: 15 residues. Germline CDR1 SGHRS, CDR2 YFSETQ. Trimming cost V 0 bases and J 3 bases, with 12 bases left between them.

The genes are TRBV11-2 and TRBJ2-7, with 8 nucleotides matching TRBD2. The CDR3 loop spans 12 amino acids. The V and J ends lost 11 bases and 0 bases, in that order; junction bases with no gene match: 3. Germline V lookup: CDR1 SGHAT, CDR2 FQNNGV. The CDR3 DNA follows: TGTGCCGCCGGGGGGGTCTCCTACGAGCAGTACTTC. Translated, it gives CAAGGVSYEQYF.

This clone was seen a single time. The chain combines TRBV18 with TRBJ1-1; D is unclear. Trimming pared 4 bases from V and 3 bases from J, leaving 12 bases between. From germline, CDR1 is KGHSH and CDR2 LQKENI. The CDR3 consists of 14 residues. CDR3 sequence: CASSQTRTYTEAFF. For the CDR3, the DNA is TGTGCCAGCTCACAAACGAGGACCTACACTGAAGCTTTCTTT.

The chain is built from TRBV6-5 and TRBJ1-6, with 9 bases fitting TRBD1. This CDR3 spans 16 amino acids. Germline V gene data show CDR1 as MNHEY and CDR2 as SVGAGI. The ends lost 0 bases at V and 9 bases at J; junction bases unmatched: 6. CDR3 loop: CASSYSPGQGSSPLHF. The CDR3 bases are TGTGCCAGCAGTTACTCCCCGGGACAGGGTTCTTCACCCCTCCACTTT.

The rearrangement links TRBV19 to TRBJ1-1; 7 bases agree with TRBD1. The CDR3 spans 13 residues. CDR1 is LNHDA, CDR2 SQIVND, per germline (reference sequence). V dropped 5 bases and J dropped 3; count of bases not matched to a gene: 3. The DNA for the CDR3 is TGTGCCAGTAGTCATCAGGGGGACACTGAAGCTTTCTTT. It yields the protein CASSHQGDTEAFF.

This clone was seen only once. The chain joins TRBV10-3 to TRBJ2-7; D is uncertain. The CDR3 has 15 amino acids. CDR1 is ENHRY, CDR2 SYGVKD, per germline. Trimming pared 0 bases from V and 2 bases from J, leaving 11 bases between. CDR3 DNA: TGTGCCATCAGTGAGTCGGGCCCTGGGGCCTACGAGCAGTACTTC. Amino acids: CAISESGPGAYEQYF.

The CDR3 spells CASSTGTGQFQPQHF. For the CDR3, the DNA is TGTGCCAGTAGCACCGGGACAGGGCAGTTTCAGCCCCAGCATTTT. The chain links TRBV19 to TRBJ1-5; 9 bases are a match to TRBD1. The CDR3 runs 15 residues. Germline loops: CDR1 LNHDA, CDR2 SQIVND (reference sequence). Losses at the gene ends were 6 bases for V and 6 bases for J; bases not matched to a gene: 9.